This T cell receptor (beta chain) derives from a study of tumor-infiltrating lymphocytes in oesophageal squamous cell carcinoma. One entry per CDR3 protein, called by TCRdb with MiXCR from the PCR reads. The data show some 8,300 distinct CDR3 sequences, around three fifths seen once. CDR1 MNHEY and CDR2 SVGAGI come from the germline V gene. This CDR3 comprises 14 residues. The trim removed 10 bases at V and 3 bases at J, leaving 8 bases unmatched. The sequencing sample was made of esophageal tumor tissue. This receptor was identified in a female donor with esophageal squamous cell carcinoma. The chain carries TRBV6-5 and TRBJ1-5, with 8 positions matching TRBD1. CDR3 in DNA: TGTGCCATCAGGGCGACAGGGGTCAATCAGCCCCAGCATTTT. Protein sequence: CAIRATGVNQPQHF.